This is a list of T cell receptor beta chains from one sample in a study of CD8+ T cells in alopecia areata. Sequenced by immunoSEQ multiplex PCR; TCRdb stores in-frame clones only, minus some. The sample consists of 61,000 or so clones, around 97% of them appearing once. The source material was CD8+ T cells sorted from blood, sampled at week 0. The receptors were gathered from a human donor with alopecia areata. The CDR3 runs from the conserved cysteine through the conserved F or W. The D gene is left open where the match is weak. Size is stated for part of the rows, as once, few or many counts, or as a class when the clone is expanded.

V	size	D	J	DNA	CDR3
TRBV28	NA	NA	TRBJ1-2	TGTGCCAGCAGCAAAGGACTGAAAGGGAATTATGGCTACACCTTC	CASSKGLKGNYGYTF
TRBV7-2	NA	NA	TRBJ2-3	TGTGCCAGCAGCTTGACCGGGGTTTCGGATACGCAGTATTTT	CASSLTGVSDTQYF
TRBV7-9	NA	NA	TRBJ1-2	TGTGCCAGCAGCTTAGACCGGACAGCCCCCCGAGATGGCTACACCTTC	CASSLDRTAPRDGYTF
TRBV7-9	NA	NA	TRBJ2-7	TGTGCCAGCAGCTTAGGGGGGAGAGCGGGCGAGCAGTACTTC	CASSLGGRAGEQYF
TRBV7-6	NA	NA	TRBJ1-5	TGTGCCAGCAGCTTAGCCCCTACGGAGGGGTGGAGAAGCAATCAGCCCCAGCATTTT	CASSLAPTEGWRSNQPQHF
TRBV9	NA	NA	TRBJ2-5	TGTGCCAGCACCCCGATGGGCGGGGCCCAAGAGACCCAGTACTTC	CASTPMGGAQETQYF
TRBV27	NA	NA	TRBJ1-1	TGTGCCAGCAGTTGGGGCAGGGAGACTGAAGCTTTCTTT	CASSWGRETEAFF
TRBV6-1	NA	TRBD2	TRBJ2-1	TGTGCCAGCAGATGGTGGCGGGGGGGTGACAATGAGCAGTTCTTC	CASRWWRGGDNEQFF
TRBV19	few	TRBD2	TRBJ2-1	TGTGCCAGTAGTTCGGGACTAGCGGACTACAATGAGCAGTTCTTC	CASSSGLADYNEQFF
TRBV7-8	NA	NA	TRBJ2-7	TGTGCCAGCAGCCCATTTATAGGACAGCCTTCCTACGAGCAGTACTTC	CASSPFIGQPSYEQYF
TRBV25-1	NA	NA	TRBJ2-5	TGTGCCAGCAGTGGGAACCCGGGGCCGCGGGGAGAGACCCAGTACTTC	CASSGNPGPRGETQYF
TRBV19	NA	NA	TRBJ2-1	TGTGCCAGTGTCGCAGCGAGCGAGAGCTCCTACAATGAGCAGTTCTTC	CASVAASESSYNEQFF
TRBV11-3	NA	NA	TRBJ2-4	TGTGCCAGCAGCTTAGAAGATCCCAAAAACATTCAGTACTTC	CASSLEDPKNIQYF
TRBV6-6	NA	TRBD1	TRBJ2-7	TGTGCCAGCAGTACAGGGGGCCCCTACGAGCAGTACTTC	CASSTGGPYEQYF
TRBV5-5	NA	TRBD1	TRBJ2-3	TGTGCCAGCAGAACCGGGACAGGGGGCTTAGGTACAGATACGCAGTATTTT	CASRTGTGGLGTDTQYF
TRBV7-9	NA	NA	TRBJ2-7	TGTGCCAGCAGCTTAGGGCGGGGTAGGTTCGAGCAGTACTTC	CASSLGRGRFEQYF
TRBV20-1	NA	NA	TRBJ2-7	TGCAGTGCCCAGTTCGGGTATGAGCAGTACTTC	CSAQFGYEQYF
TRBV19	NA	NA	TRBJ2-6	TGTGCCAGTAGTACTAGCTCTGGGGCCAACGTCCTGACTTTC	CASSTSSGANVLTF
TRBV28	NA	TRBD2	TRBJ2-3	TGTGCCAGCAGTTTTCTCGGTTCAAGCGGGGGGGCCACAGATACGCAGTATTTT	CASSFLGSSGGATDTQYF
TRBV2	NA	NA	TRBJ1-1	TGTGCCAGCAGTGAAAACATACAGACTCCGGAAGCTTTCTTT	CASSENIQTPEAFF
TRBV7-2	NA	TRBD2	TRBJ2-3	TGTGCCAGCAGCATTAGCGGGGGTTTTACAGATACGCAGTATTTT	CASSISGGFTDTQYF
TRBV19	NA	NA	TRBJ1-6	TGTGCCAGTAGTATAGTCCCGAATTCACCCCTCCACTTT	CASSIVPNSPLHF
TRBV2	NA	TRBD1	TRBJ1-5	TGTGCCAGCAGTGAGGGACAGGGGCCCATTAGCAATCAGCCCCAGCATTTT	CASSEGQGPISNQPQHF
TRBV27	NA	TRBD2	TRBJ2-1	TGTGCCAGCAGAAAGGGACTAGGTAGTGAGCAGTTCTTC	CASRKGLGSEQFF
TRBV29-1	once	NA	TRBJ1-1	TGCAGCGCTGGGGGGGTAATGAACACTGAAGCTTTCTTT	CSAGGVMNTEAFF
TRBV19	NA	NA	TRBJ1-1	TGTGCCAGTAGTATGAGGGGAACTGAAGCTTTCTTT	CASSMRGTEAFF
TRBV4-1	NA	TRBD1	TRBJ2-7	TGCGCCAGCAGCCAAGGACAGGGTGCCTACGAGCAGTACTTC	CASSQGQGAYEQYF
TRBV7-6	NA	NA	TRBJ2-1	TGTGCCAGCAGCTTATCCCGGATCGATGAGCAGTTCTTC	CASSLSRIDEQFF
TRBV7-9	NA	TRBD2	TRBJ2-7	TGTGCCAGCAGCACCGGGACTAGCGGTTCCTACGAGCAGTACTTC	CASSTGTSGSYEQYF